These T cell receptor beta chains were read from a single sample in a study of lymphopenia after photon versus proton radiotherapy. Generated by immunoSEQ multiplex PCR, the TCRdb table keeps only in-frame clones and is missing some. There are 55,000 to 85,000 clones in the sample; around 90% occur only once, and 2.2% lies in the top ten. Sequencing used peripheral blood, obtained from a patient treated with photon-based radiotherapy. These receptor sequences come from a woman aged 40 to 55 with cholangiocarcinoma. The CDR3 runs from the conserved cysteine through the conserved F or W. D genes are given only for firm matches. Only part of the rows carry a size: once, few, many, or a class if the clone is expanded.

D gene,clone size,J gene,V gene,CDR3 protein,CDR3 DNA
TRBD1,NA,TRBJ1-1,TRBV25-1,CASSRTGMDTEAFF,TGTGCCAGCAGTAGGACAGGGATGGACACTGAAGCTTTCTTT
TRBD2,NA,TRBJ2-1,TRBV27,CASGNPGLVYNEQFF,TGTGCCAGCGGAAACCCGGGACTAGTCTACAATGAGCAGTTCTTC
NA,NA,TRBJ2-7,TRBV19,CASSASGLEYEQYF,TGTGCCAGTAGTGCCTCGGGACTTGAATACGAGCAGTACTTC
TRBD1,NA,TRBJ2-2,TRBV2,CASSEGGTGISRELFF,TGTGCCAGCAGTGAAGGGGGGACAGGGATAAGCCGGGAGCTGTTTTTT
NA,NA,TRBJ2-1,TRBV13,CASSLGGTREQFF,TGTGCCAGCAGCTTGGGGGGTACTAGGGAGCAGTTCTTC
TRBD2,NA,TRBJ2-1,TRBV28,CASTGLSGSGYNEQFF,TGTGCCAGCACAGGATTAAGCGGGAGCGGCTACAATGAGCAGTTCTTC
NA,NA,TRBJ1-1,TRBV4-1,CASSQEVVGRTEAFF,TGCGCCAGCAGCCAAGAGGTAGTCGGGAGAACTGAAGCTTTCTTT
NA,NA,TRBJ2-3,TRBV11-1,CASSLTTGFSTDTQYF,TGTGCCAGCAGCTTAACGACAGGATTTAGCACAGATACGCAGTATTTT
NA,NA,TRBJ1-2,TRBV2,CATRGSNYGYTF,TGTGCCACCAGAGGGTCTAACTATGGCTACACCTTC
NA,NA,TRBJ2-7,TRBV18,CASSPTSGEYYEQYF,TGTGCCAGCTCACCAACTTCAGGAGAGTATTACGAGCAGTACTTC
NA,NA,TRBJ1-2,TRBV11-2,CASSLVGGINYGYTF,TGTGCCAGCAGCTTAGTAGGCGGCATTAACTATGGCTACACCTTC
NA,NA,TRBJ1-1,TRBV6-1,CASGSVGRTEAFF,TGTGCCAGTGGGAGCGTAGGACGCACTGAAGCTTTCTTT
NA,few,TRBJ1-2,TRBV6-1,CASSEAHGYTF,TGTGCCAGCAGTGAAGCCCATGGCTACACCTTC
NA,NA,TRBJ1-1,TRBV2,CASSEAAQAFF,TGTGCCAGCAGTGAAGCGGCACAGGCTTTCTTT
TRBD2,NA,TRBJ2-2,TRBV4-1,CASSPTSGNTGELFF,TGCGCCAGCAGCCCGACTAGCGGGAACACCGGGGAGCTGTTTTTT
TRBD1,once,TRBJ1-2,TRBV27,CASKTGASNYGYTF,TGTGCCAGCAAAACAGGGGCCTCTAACTATGGCTACACCTTC
TRBD2,NA,TRBJ2-1,TRBV29-1,CSAAGRSYNEQFF,TGCAGCGCAGCGGGACGGTCCTACAATGAGCAGTTCTTC
TRBD1,NA,TRBJ2-7,TRBV11-2,CASSLTGYEQYF,TGTGCCAGCAGCCTGACAGGGTACGAGCAGTACTTC
NA,few,TRBJ2-7,TRBV5-6,CASSLEQGYEQYF,TGTGCCAGCAGCTTGGAACAGGGCTACGAGCAGTACTTC
NA,NA,TRBJ2-2,TRBV27,CASSRTLTGELFF,TGTGCCAGCTCAAGAACGCTCACCGGGGAGCTGTTTTTT
NA,once,TRBJ1-3,TRBV11-2,CASSLNREMAIYF,TGTGCCAGCAGCTTAAATAGGGAAATGGCCATATATTTT
NA,once,TRBJ2-3,TRBV9,CASSGPTDTQYF,TGTGCCAGCAGCGGACCCACAGATACGCAGTATTTT
NA,NA,TRBJ1-2,TRBV29-1,CSVEERYGYTF,TGCAGCGTTGAGGAGAGGTATGGCTACACCTTC
TRBD2,once,TRBJ2-2,TRBV19,CASSIRTSGSNTGELFF,TGTGCCAGTAGTATCCGGACTAGCGGGTCAAACACCGGGGAGCTGTTTTTT
NA,NA,TRBJ1-1,TRBV30,CAWALGETEAFF,TGTGCCTGGGCTCTGGGTGAGACTGAAGCTTTCTTT
NA,NA,TRBJ1-1,TRBV4-1,CASSQGPTDWNTEAFF,TGCGCCAGCAGCCAAGGGCCGACGGACTGGAACACTGAAGCTTTCTTT
NA,NA,TRBJ1-2,TRBV6-5,CASSYDHSSYGYTF,TGTGCCAGCAGTTACGACCACAGTTCCTATGGCTACACCTTC
TRBD1,NA,TRBJ2-7,TRBV27,CASRSRDSYYEQYF,TGTGCCAGCCGCAGCCGGGACAGCTACTACGAGCAGTACTTC
NA,once,TRBJ2-7,TRBV9,CASSAPVEGGYEQYF,TGTGCCAGCAGCGCCCCGGTTGAGGGAGGCTACGAGCAGTACTTC
TRBD2,NA,TRBJ2-1,TRBV19,CASSMAGGPYNEQFF,TGTGCCAGTAGTATGGCGGGGGGGCCCTACAATGAGCAGTTCTTC
NA,NA,TRBJ1-4,TRBV25-1,CASSELQGLNEKLFF,TGTGCCAGCAGTGAGTTACAGGGACTTAATGAAAAACTGTTTTTT
NA,NA,TRBJ2-3,TRBV5-1,CASSLSAISSTDTQYF,TGCGCCAGCAGCTTGAGCGCAATTTCTAGCACAGATACGCAGTATTTT
NA,NA,TRBJ2-3,TRBV18,CASSLRELVAPSTDTQYF,TGTGCCAGCTCACTCCGAGAGCTAGTCGCCCCTAGCACAGATACGCAGTATTTT
TRBD1,NA,TRBJ2-1,TRBV7-9,CASNSMDRVVNEQFF,TGTGCCAGCAACTCAATGGACAGGGTAGTAAATGAGCAGTTCTTC
NA,NA,TRBJ1-1,TRBV30,CAWSWGGATEAFF,TGTGCCTGGAGTTGGGGGGGTGCGACTGAAGCTTTCTTT
NA,NA,TRBJ2-7,TRBV18,CASSPLNGAEQYF,TGTGCCAGCTCACCTTTAAACGGGGCCGAGCAGTACTTC